Listed here are 18 T cell receptor beta chains from one sample, sequenced in a study of cytomegalovirus exposure and HLA in healthy donors. PCR primers comprised 60 Vbeta and 13 Jbeta primers. Produced via immunoSEQ multiplex PCR; TCRdb's table is partial and in-frame only. The sample lists approximately 160,000 clones; roughly four fifths were seen once. The specimen sequenced was PBMCs. These receptors came from a man aged 30 to 45 in good health and CMV-seropositive.

This sequence joins TRBV4-3 and TRBJ1-3; D may be TRBD1 (5 bases). With 0 bases removed from V and 0 bases from J, the gap between germline ends came to 12 bases. This CDR3 comprises 17 residues. Germline V gene sequence: CDR1 LGHNA, CDR2 YSLEER. The CDR3 sequence: CASSQDQGLLSGNTIYF. The CDR3 nucleotides are TGCGCCAGCAGCCAAGACCAGGGACTCCTCTCTGGAAACACCATATATTTT.

The chain carries TRBV4-1 and TRBJ1-4; D perhaps matches TRBD1 (5 bases). The CDR3 is 14 residues long. Germline CDR1 and CDR2: MGHRA and YSYEKL. Between the trimmed V and J ends, which lost 0 bases and 7 bases, there was a span of 9 bases. As DNA, the CDR3 is TGCGCCAGCAGCCAAGACAGGGTTGGTGAAAAACTGTTTTTT. Residues: CASSQDRVGEKLFF.

Remarks on this clone: Other DNA sequences in the same sample also yield this CDR3. The chain combines TRBV5-1 with TRBJ2-2, with D perhaps TRBD1 (6 bases). Trimming pared 1 base from V and 4 bases from J, leaving 8 bases between. Germline loops: CDR1 SGHRS, CDR2 YFSETQ. There are 14 residues in the CDR3. DNA for the CDR3: TGCGCCAGCAGCTTGACAGGGAGCACCGGGGAGCTGTTTTTT. It specifies CASSLTGSTGELFF.

The gene calls are TRBV6-5 and TRBJ2-7, with a weak D call TRBD1 (6 bases). V lost 2 bases to trimming and J lost 2 bases, with 7 bases between them. Germline V lookup: CDR1 MNHEY, CDR2 SVGAGI. The CDR3 is 13 residues long. CDR3 amino acids: CASSYRDTYEQYF. The CDR3 DNA follows: TGTGCCAGCAGTTACCGGGACACCTACGAGCAGTACTTC.

This rearrangement joins TRBV5-6 to TRBJ2-5; 10 bases line up with TRBD1. CDR3 length equals 16 residues. CDR1 and CDR2 from the germline V gene are SGHDT and YYEEEE. Trimming removed 3 bases from V and 1 base from J; junction bases left unmatched: 6. For the CDR3, the DNA is TGTGCCAGCAGCTCCCGGGACAGGGGTATCCAAGAGACCCAGTACTTC. Residues: CASSSRDRGIQETQYF.

V and J are TRBV10-2 and TRBJ2-2; possibly TRBD2 for D (5 bases). The CDR3 consists of 14 residues. The germline V gene encodes CDR1 WSHSY and CDR2 SAAADI. V lost 8 bases to trimming and J lost 6 bases, with 16 bases between them. The CDR3 sequence: CASRRAEVPGELFF. CDR3 bases: TGCGCCAGCCGGCGTGCGGAGGTGCCCGGGGAGCTGTTTTTT.

This chain uses TRBV7-9 with TRBJ2-7, with 8 nucleotides matching TRBD1. CDR3 length equals 15 residues. The V gene end was trimmed by 1 base and the J gene end by 5 bases; junction bases not matched to a gene: 7. In germline, CDR1 is SEHNR, CDR2 FQNEAQ (reference sequence). This CDR3 is CASSLGGQGINEQYF. CDR3 DNA sequence: TGTGCCAGCAGCTTAGGTGGACAGGGTATCAACGAGCAGTACTTC.

The chain couples TRBV7-2 to TRBJ1-5; D not certain. The V end lost 0 bases, the J end lost 10 bases, and 10 bases lay between the germline ends. Germline V gene lookup returns CDR1 SGHTA and CDR2 FQGNSA. The CDR3 runs to 13 residues. Here the CDR3 reads CASSLAITAPQHF. CDR3 DNA sequence: TGTGCCAGCAGCTTAGCGATCACAGCTCCCCAGCATTTT.

This clone showed up just once. The chain joins TRBV6-1 to TRBJ2-7; 10 bases fit TRBD1. Germline V CDR1 and CDR2: MNHNS, SASEGT. CDR3 length equals 15 residues. V gave up 1 base and J gave up 7 bases; unmatched junction bases: 7. CDR3 amino acids: CASSEETGGQDEQYF. The DNA of the CDR3 is TGTGCCAGCAGTGAAGAGACAGGGGGCCAGGATGAGCAGTACTTC.

The chain employs TRBV28 and TRBJ2-7; 14 nucleotides agree with TRBD2. This CDR3 is built from 15 residues. After removal of 7 bases from V and 3 bases from J, the junction contained 5 bases not matched to a gene. Germline lookup yields CDR1 MDHEN and CDR2 SYDVKM. The CDR3 reads CASTSGTSGSYEQYF. CDR3 nucleotides: TGTGCCAGCACCTCCGGGACTAGCGGGAGCTACGAGCAGTACTTC.

The chain couples TRBV12-2 to TRBJ2-1; the table's TRBD2 call for D was not verified on the DNA. TRBV12-2 corresponds to a pseudogene. This CDR3 has 15 residues. The CDR3 loop is CASRSLELPYNEQFF. The CDR3 DNA reads as TGTGCAAGTCGCTCTCTTGAGCTCCCTTACAATGAGCAGTTCTTC.

The chain couples TRBV4-3 to TRBJ2-1; 8 bases match TRBD1. Trimming took 2 bases from V and 7 from J; bases not matched to a gene: 7. The CDR3 sequence is 15 residues long. Germline assignment: CDR1 LGHNA and CDR2 YSLEER. This CDR3 is CASSQTTGVWNEQFF. The CDR3, as DNA: TGCGCCAGCAGCCAAACGACAGGGGTATGGAATGAGCAGTTCTTC.

The chain couples TRBV2 to TRBJ2-1, with 10 bases that match TRBD2. V was clipped by 5 bases and J by 2 bases; unmatched bases: 3. In germline, CDR1 is SNHLY, CDR2 FYNNEI. The CDR3 length is 15 residues. The CDR3 nucleotides are TGTGCCAGCAGTCTAGCGGGGGATACCTACAATGAGCAGTTCTTC. It encodes CASSLAGDTYNEQFF.

The V call is TRBV6-1, the J call TRBJ2-3; tentative D call: TRBD2 (5 bases). The CDR3 extends over 15 amino acids. Germline lookup yields CDR1 MNHNS and CDR2 SASEGT. V lost 7 bases and J lost 0, with 14 bases in between. The CDR3 here is CASTRTDSSTDTQYF. The CDR3 bases are TGTGCCAGCACCAGGACTGACTCTAGCACAGATACGCAGTATTTT.

The rearrangement uses TRBV5-1 and TRBJ2-1; D is uncertain. The CDR3 runs to 14 residues. Germline V gives CDR1 SGHRS, CDR2 YFSETQ. V dropped 4 bases and J dropped 4 bases, with 12 bases sitting between them. The CDR3 coding sequence is TGCGCCAGCAGCACCCCCAAGACTTACAATGAGCAGTTCTTC. Translated, it gives CASSTPKTYNEQFF.

V usage is TRBV27 and J usage is TRBJ2-3; weak D call: TRBD1 (5 bases). This CDR3 has 13 residues. From germline, CDR1 is MNHEY and CDR2 SMNVEV (reference sequence). V was cut by 5 bases and J by 5 bases, with 11 bases left in between. The CDR3 is CASSTQGRDTQYF. The CDR3 nucleotides read TGTGCCAGCAGTACCCAGGGTCGAGATACGCAGTATTTT.

The CDR3 protein is CASSTMTSGGIEQYF. Written as DNA, the CDR3 is TGTGCCAGCAGCACCATGACTAGCGGGGGGATTGAGCAGTACTTC. The chain has TRBV7-2 and TRBJ2-7; 13 positions match TRBD2. The CDR3 spans 15 residues. V gave up 5 bases and J gave up 7 bases; unmatched junction bases: 8. CDR1 is SGHTA, CDR2 FQGNSA, per germline.

This clone has just a few counts. The V gene is TRBV5-4, the J gene TRBJ2-7, with 10 bases identical to TRBD2. This CDR3 comprises 15 residues. The germline V gene has CDR1 SGHNT and CDR2 YYREEE (reference sequence). V was pared by 3 bases and J by 6 bases, with 9 bases of the junction left unmatched. The CDR3: CASSYLSGRSIEQYF. The CDR3 DNA reads as TGTGCCAGCAGCTACCTTAGCGGGAGGTCGATCGAGCAGTACTTC. Supplemented by reference TRBV5-4 and TRBJ2-7, the full variable domain reads ETGVTQSPTHLIKTRGQQVTLRCSSQSGHNTVSWYQQALGQGPQFIFQYYREEENGRGNFPPRFSGLQFPNYSSELNVNALELDDSALYLCASSYLSGRSIEQYFGPGTRLTVT.